The sequence of this T cell receptor (beta chain) was determined in a study of OX40 agonist ivuxolimab in advanced cancers. At the level of the study: Participants could have had prior anti-PD-1, anti-PD-L1 or anti-CTLA-4 therapy, and roughly 39% had some.

Sequencing was performed with immunoSEQ multiplex PCR; in TCRdb, only in-frame clones are kept and a portion is missing. The profile shows about 64,000 clones, roughly 87% of them singletons. Germline values: CDR1 LGHNA, CDR2 YSLEER. The CDR3 is made up of 15 amino acids. With 0 bases removed from V and 2 bases from J, the gap between germline ends came to 10 bases. Study-level findings and limits: Among the lowest peripheral clonal expansion occurred in 0.1-3.0 mg/kg partial responders. Clonal expansion by week 6 occurred in CD4+ and CD8+ blood T cells (at 0.1 to 3.0 mg/kg).

To note about this clone: The antigen is unknown.

Material: CD4+ or CD8+ T cells sorted from blood, obtained in a trial of the OX40 agonist ivuxolimab. The receptor was derived from an adult with an advanced solid tumor such as melanoma, head and neck, liver or kidney cancer. The chain joins TRBV4-3 to TRBJ2-5; D may correspond to TRBD1 or TRBD2 (6 bases each). The CDR3 nucleotides are TGCGCCAGCAGCCAAGATCGGGGGCCGCAAGAGACCCAGTACTTC. Amino acid sequence: CASSQDRGPQETQYF.